The source of this TCR beta chain is a study of blood T cell repertoires in COVID-19. Study background: T cells, B-cell-depleted T cells, or PBMCs provided the cDNA or gDNA that served as material.

Participants spanned ages about 18 to 95 years and resided in 20 to 30 US areas. Cohort assignment relied on participant-reported clinical history. In its sample, this clone was seen a few times. Germline lookup yields CDR1 SGHDT and CDR2 YYEEEE. The CDR3 loop spans 15 amino acids. The trim removed 2 bases at V and 6 bases at J, leaving 11 bases unmatched. In the original workflow: The assay estimated nucleated cells by amplifying reference gene primers. This table comes from immunoSEQ multiplex PCR, and its TCRdb copy is limited to in-frame clones, with some not included. For V, J and clone size, that table is used; D and trimming come from the DNA. The table has 150,000 or so clones, about 80% seen once; the top ten hold just under 3%.

Material for sequencing was PBMCs or T cells enriched from blood (not recorded which). V gene TRBV5-6 combines with J gene TRBJ2-7, with TRBD2 matching 7 bases. The clonotype was recovered from a woman between 45 and 65 years old who had recovered from COVID-19. CDR3 sequence (DNA): TGTGCCAGCAGCTTCCCTTCCGGGGGGTCCCTCGAGCAGTACTTC. This codes for CASSFPSGGSLEQYF.